The 22 T cell receptor beta chains below come from one sample, sequenced in a study of T cell responses to AZD1222 COVID-19 vaccine. Generated by immunoSEQ multiplex PCR, the TCRdb table keeps only in-frame clones and is missing some. The repertoire holds more than 50,000 clones, 65% to 90% seen once, with approximately 20% in the top ten. The sample in question was peripheral blood, obtained on day 0 of AZD1222 vaccination. The receptors derive from an adult in good health.

This rearrangement joins TRBV6-5 to TRBJ1-4; possible D gene TRBD1, 5 bases. V lost 11 bases, J lost 7 bases, and 20 bases lay in between. The length of the CDR3 is 14 residues. The germline gives CDR1 MNHEY, CDR2 SVGAGI. The CDR3 region is CALRHRSDREKLFF. CDR3 in DNA: TGTGCCTTACGTCACAGGTCCGATCGTGAAAAACTGTTTTTT.

This chain connects TRBV21-1 to TRBJ1-1; the table's D call TRBD1 went unverified against the DNA. TRBV21-1 is a recognized pseudogene. There are 10 residues in the CDR3. The CDR3 spells CASKVTGTLF. As DNA, the CDR3 is TGTGCCAGCAAGGTTACAGGGACCTTATTT.

Points on this clone: At one end the junction does not follow the germline gene, possibly because of a read error. The chain recombines TRBV6-5 with TRBJ1-6; 7 nucleotides match TRBD1. The CDR3 length is 15 residues. Germline V gene data show CDR1 as MNHEY and CDR2 as SVGAGI. CDR3 amino acids: CASSYQTGYNSSLHF. As DNA, the CDR3 is TGTGCCAGCAGTTACCAGACAGGGTATAATTCATCCCTCCACTTT.

The chain joins TRBV6-1 to TRBJ1-3; D is unresolved. There are 15 residues in the CDR3. The germline gives CDR1 MNHNS, CDR2 SASEGT. Trimming shortened V by 4 bases and J by 0 bases, and 10 bases separated the two germline ends. In DNA, the CDR3 is TGTGCCAGCAGTGGTTTGTTTGACTCTGGAAACACCATATATTTT. Protein sequence: CASSGLFDSGNTIYF.

Concerning this clone itself: This sample also contains other DNA sequences that code for the same CDR3. For the CDR3, the DNA is TGTGCCAGCAGTGGACTTGGGTATGGCTACACCTTC. Its protein product is CASSGLGYGYTF. The V call is TRBV6-2 or TRBV6-3, the J call TRBJ1-2, with unresolved D. This CDR3 has 12 amino acids. Germline CDR1 MNHEY, CDR2 SVGEGT. V was clipped by 5 bases and J by 5 bases, with 9 bases between them.

This chain links TRBV19 with TRBJ1-5; 9 nucleotides agree with TRBD1. V lost 2 bases and J lost 2; bases outside the gene matches: 4. The CDR3 covers 16 residues. CDR1 and CDR2 from the germline V gene are LNHDA and SQIVND (reference sequence). This CDR3 reads CASSIKDRGGNQPQHF. The DNA of the CDR3 is TGTGCCAGTAGTATAAAGGACAGGGGCGGCAATCAGCCCCAGCATTTT.

This clone occurred once. This chain uses TRBV11-2 with TRBJ2-2, with TRBD2 as a possible D gene (6 bases). This CDR3 region has 16 residues. Per germline, CDR1 SGHAT and CDR2 FQNNGV. Trimming took off 5 bases at V and 6 bases at J, with 19 bases between the two ends. CDR3 region: CASSPVEYGRPGELFF. In DNA form, the CDR3 reads TGTGCCAGCAGCCCAGTGGAATACGGGAGACCCGGGGAGCTGTTTTTT.

This chain uses TRBV3-1 (or the pseudogene TRBV3-2) with TRBJ2-2, with 9 bases aligning to TRBD2. The V gene's germline CDR1 is LGHDT and CDR2 YNNKEL (reference sequence). The V segment lost 1 base and the J segment 6 bases; nucleotides outside the gene matches: 15. The CDR3 is 19 amino acids. The CDR3 reads CASSQALQTSGQEPGELFF. The CDR3 coding sequence is TGTGCCAGCAGCCAAGCTCTCCAGACTAGCGGACAGGAGCCCGGGGAGCTGTTTTTT.

This clone was counted between two and nine times. V and J are TRBV14 and TRBJ1-1, with D possibly TRBD1 on 6 matching bases. V lost 1 base and J lost 4, with 13 bases in between. CDR3 size: 15 residues. Germline values: CDR1 SGHDN, CDR2 FVKESK. The CDR3 nucleotides are TGTGCCAGCAGCCAAGGGCAGGGGAGGGGCACTGAAGCTTTCTTT. Translating it yields CASSQGQGRGTEAFF. Full variable domain (missing parts from reference TRBV14 and TRBJ1-1): EAGVTQFPSHSVIEKGQTVTLRCDPISGHDNLYWYRRVMGKEIKFLLHFVKESKQDESGMPNNRFLAERTGGTYSTLKVQPAELEDSGVYFCASSQGQGRGTEAFFGQGTRLTVV.

This clone was observed once. CDR3 nucleotide sequence: TGTGCCAGCCGGCGGAGACTGACAGATACGCAGTATTTT. Protein: CASRRRLTDTQYF. This chain links TRBV6-5 with TRBJ2-3; D gene unclear. The germline CDR1 and CDR2 sequences are MNHEY and SVGAGI. V gave up 8 bases and J gave up 3 bases, with 12 bases separating them. The CDR3 spans 13 residues.

This chain links TRBV19 with TRBJ1-4; tentatively, D is TRBD1 (6 bases). V lost 5 bases and J lost 6, with 16 bases in between. This CDR3 spans 15 amino acids. CDR1 and CDR2 (germline): LNHDA, SQIVND (reference sequence). This CDR3 is CASSLQQGFYEKLFF. The CDR3 nucleotides read TGTGCCAGTAGTCTACAACAGGGATTCTATGAAAAACTGTTTTTT.

This clone was detected a few times. J is TRBJ1-1 and V is TRBV6-5; D call uncertain. Germline assignment: CDR1 MNHEY and CDR2 SVGAGI. The CDR3 loop spans 13 amino acids. CDR3 coding DNA: TGTAGAAGAGGGCCGATTCATAACACTGAAGCTTTCTTT. It yields the protein CRRGPIHNTEAFF.

The chain uses TRBV3-1 (or the pseudogene TRBV3-2) and TRBJ1-6; D gene ambiguous. CDR3 length equals 17 residues. Trimming cost V 1 base and J 3 bases, with 13 bases left between them. CDR1 and CDR2 (germline): LGHDT, YNNKEL (reference sequence). CDR3 residues: CASSQASGGYYNSPLHF. DNA of the CDR3: TGTGCCAGCAGCCAAGCAAGCGGTGGGTACTATAATTCACCCCTCCACTTT.

This CDR3 is CASSFGGIPMNTEAFF. The CDR3 DNA sequence: TGTGCCAGCAGCTTTGGGGGAATACCCATGAACACTGAAGCTTTCTTT. The chain combines TRBV7-8 with TRBJ1-1; D possibly corresponds to TRBD1 (5 bases). V lost 3 bases and J 0 bases, leaving 14 bases between the germline ends. The CDR3 runs to 16 residues. Per germline, CDR1 SGHVS and CDR2 FQNEAQ.

The chain has TRBV5-4 and TRBJ2-2; either TRBD1 or TRBD2 may supply D (5 bases each). Between the trimmed V and J ends, which lost 4 bases and 6 bases, there was a span of 19 bases. The CDR3 is 16 residues long. The germline CDR1 and CDR2 sequences are SGHNT and YYREEE (reference sequence). The CDR3 region has the DNA TGTGCCAGCAGCCCAGGTCGGTCGGGGCTCGCCGGGGAGCTGTTTTTT. This codes for CASSPGRSGLAGELFF.

The chain has TRBV6-5 and TRBJ1-2; D call uncertain. V was clipped by 0 bases and J by 3 bases, with 11 bases between them. Germline values: CDR1 MNHEY, CDR2 SVGAGI. The CDR3 has 15 amino acids. CDR3 sequence (DNA): TGTGCCAGCAGTTACTCGAGAAACGGAGACTATGGCTACACCTTC. This translates into CASSYSRNGDYGYTF.

The chain links TRBV24-1 to TRBJ2-1, with 9 bases that match TRBD2. Germline V gene sequence: CDR1 KGHDR, CDR2 SFDVKD. The CDR3 extends over 13 amino acids. Trimming cost V 10 bases and J 8 bases; bases outside gene matches: 8. The CDR3: CATISGSGDEQFF. The CDR3 nucleotides are TGTGCCACGATTAGCGGGAGCGGGGATGAGCAGTTCTTC.

This chain connects TRBV5-8 to TRBJ1-1; TRBD1 matches 8 bases. The CDR3 extends over 15 amino acids. With V trimmed by 4 bases and J by 3 bases, 8 bases remained unmatched. Germline loops: CDR1 SGHTS, CDR2 YDEGEE. The CDR3 here is CASSRPQGADTEAFF. The CDR3 DNA reads as TGTGCCAGCAGCCGACCCCAGGGGGCGGACACTGAAGCTTTCTTT.

The chain has TRBV6-4 and TRBJ1-2, with TRBD1 matching 8 bases. Germline V gives CDR1 MRHNA, CDR2 SNTAGT. The V and J ends lost 4 bases and 6 bases, in that order; junction bases with no gene match: 4. The CDR3 runs 13 residues. The DNA for the CDR3 is TGTGCCAGCAGTGCCGGGACAGGAGATGGCTACACCTTC. As protein: CASSAGTGDGYTF.

The chain has TRBV12-3 or TRBV12-4 and TRBJ1-1; D uncertain. The V gene lost 2 bases and the J gene lost 5 bases, with 3 bases spanning the gap. The CDR3 runs to 11 residues. This chain's CDR3 is CASSLWTEAFF. The CDR3 coding sequence is TGTGCCAGCAGTTTATGGACTGAAGCTTTCTTT.

This chain uses TRBV18 with TRBJ2-1, with D possibly TRBD1 on 6 matching bases. V shed 5 bases and J shed 6 bases, with 14 bases lying between them. The CDR3 consists of 14 residues. Germline lookup yields CDR1 KGHSH and CDR2 LQKENI. CDR3 sequence: CASSSGVTGNEQFF. DNA for the CDR3: TGTGCCAGCTCATCAGGGGTAACAGGCAATGAGCAGTTCTTC.

V is TRBV5-1 and J is TRBJ1-1; D is unclear. Germline lookup yields CDR1 SGHRS and CDR2 YFSETQ. V lost 4 bases and J 6 bases, leaving 13 bases between the germline ends. This CDR3 has 13 amino acids. CDR3 in amino acids: CASSPGQGPEAFF. The CDR3 DNA follows: TGCGCCAGCAGCCCCGGGCAAGGGCCTGAAGCTTTCTTT.